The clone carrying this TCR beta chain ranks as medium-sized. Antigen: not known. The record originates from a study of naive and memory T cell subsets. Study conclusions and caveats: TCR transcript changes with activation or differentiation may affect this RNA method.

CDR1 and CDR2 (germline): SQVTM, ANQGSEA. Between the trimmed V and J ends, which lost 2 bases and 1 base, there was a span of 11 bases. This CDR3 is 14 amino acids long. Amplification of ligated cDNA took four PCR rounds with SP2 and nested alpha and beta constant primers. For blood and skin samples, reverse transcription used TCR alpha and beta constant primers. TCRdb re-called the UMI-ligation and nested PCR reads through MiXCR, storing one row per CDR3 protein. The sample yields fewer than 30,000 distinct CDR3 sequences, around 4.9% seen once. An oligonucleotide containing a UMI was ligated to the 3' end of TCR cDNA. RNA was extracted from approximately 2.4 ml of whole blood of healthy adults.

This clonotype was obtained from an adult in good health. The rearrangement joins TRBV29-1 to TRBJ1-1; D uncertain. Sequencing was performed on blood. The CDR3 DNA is TGCAGCGTTGAACCCCCAGCGCGGAACACTGAAGCTTTCTTT. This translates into CSVEPPARNTEAFF.